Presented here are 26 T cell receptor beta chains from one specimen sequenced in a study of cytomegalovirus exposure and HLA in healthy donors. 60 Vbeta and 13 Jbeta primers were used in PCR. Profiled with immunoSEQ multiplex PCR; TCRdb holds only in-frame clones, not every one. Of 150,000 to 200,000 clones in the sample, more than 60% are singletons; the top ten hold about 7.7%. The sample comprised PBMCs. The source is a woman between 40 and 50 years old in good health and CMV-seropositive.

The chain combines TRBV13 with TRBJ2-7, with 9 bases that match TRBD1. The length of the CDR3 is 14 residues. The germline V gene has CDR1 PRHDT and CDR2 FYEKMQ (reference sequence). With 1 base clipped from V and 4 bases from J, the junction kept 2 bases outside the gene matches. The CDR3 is CASSLVDRGYEQYF. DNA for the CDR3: TGTGCCAGCAGCTTAGTCGACAGGGGGTACGAGCAGTACTTC.

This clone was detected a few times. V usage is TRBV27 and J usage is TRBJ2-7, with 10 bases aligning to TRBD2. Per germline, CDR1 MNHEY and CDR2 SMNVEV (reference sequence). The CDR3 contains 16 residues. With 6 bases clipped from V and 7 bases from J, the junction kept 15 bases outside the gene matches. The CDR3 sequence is CASSFRWTSGKCEQYF. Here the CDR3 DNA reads TGTGCCAGCAGCTTTAGATGGACTAGCGGAAAGTGTGAGCAGTACTTC.

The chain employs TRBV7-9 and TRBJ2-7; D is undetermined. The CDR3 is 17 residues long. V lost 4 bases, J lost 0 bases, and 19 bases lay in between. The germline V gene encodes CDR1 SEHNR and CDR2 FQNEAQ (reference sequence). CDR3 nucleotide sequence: TGTGCCAGCAGCTCCATCCATGACACGGAAAGCTCCTACGAGCAGTACTTC. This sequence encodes CASSSIHDTESSYEQYF.

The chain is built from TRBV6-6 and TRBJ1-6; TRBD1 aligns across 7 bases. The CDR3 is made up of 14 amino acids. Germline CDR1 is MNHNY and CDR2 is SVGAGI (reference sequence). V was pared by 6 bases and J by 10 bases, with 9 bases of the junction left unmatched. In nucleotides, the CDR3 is TGTGCCAGCAGCCTTCGACAGGGATCGTCACCCCTCCACTTT. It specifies CASSLRQGSSPLHF.

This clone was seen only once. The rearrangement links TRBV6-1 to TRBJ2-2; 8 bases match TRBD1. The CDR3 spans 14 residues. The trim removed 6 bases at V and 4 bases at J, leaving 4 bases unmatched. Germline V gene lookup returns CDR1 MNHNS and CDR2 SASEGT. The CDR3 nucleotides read TGTGCCAGCAGGGGCGACAGGGGCACCGGGGAGCTGTTTTTT. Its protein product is CASRGDRGTGELFF.

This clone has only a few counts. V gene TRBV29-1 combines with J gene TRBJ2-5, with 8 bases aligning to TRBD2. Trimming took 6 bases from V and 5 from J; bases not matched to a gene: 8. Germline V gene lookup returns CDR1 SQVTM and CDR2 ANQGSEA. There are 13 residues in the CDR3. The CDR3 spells CSVSLAVLETQYF. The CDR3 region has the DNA TGCAGCGTCTCACTAGCGGTCCTGGAGACCCAGTACTTC.

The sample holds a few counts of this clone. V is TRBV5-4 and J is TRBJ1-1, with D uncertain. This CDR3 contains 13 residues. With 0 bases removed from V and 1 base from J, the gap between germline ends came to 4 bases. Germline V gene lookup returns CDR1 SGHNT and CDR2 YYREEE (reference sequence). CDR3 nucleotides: TGTGCCAGCAGCTTGGGGGCGAACACTGAAGCTTTCTTT. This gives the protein CASSLGANTEAFF.

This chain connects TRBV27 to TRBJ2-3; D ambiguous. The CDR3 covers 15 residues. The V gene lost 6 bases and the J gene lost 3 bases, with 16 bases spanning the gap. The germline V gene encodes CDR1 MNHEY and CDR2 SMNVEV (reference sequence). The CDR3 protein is CASSSWKSRTDTQYF. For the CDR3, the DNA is TGTGCCAGCAGCTCGTGGAAGTCGAGGACAGATACGCAGTATTTT.

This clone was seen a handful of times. The CDR3 loop is CASSLTSRSSGNTIYF. Here the CDR3 DNA reads TGTGCCAGCAGCTTAACTTCTCGGAGCTCTGGAAACACCATATATTTT. J is TRBJ1-3 and V is TRBV7-9, with D unclear. V lost 2 bases and J 0 bases, leaving 11 bases between the germline ends. Germline loops: CDR1 SEHNR, CDR2 FQNEAQ (reference sequence). The CDR3 sequence is 16 residues long.

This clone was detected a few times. The CDR3, as DNA: TGTGCCAGCTCACCAGGGCAGGGGGATACGCAGTATTTT. This gives the protein CASSPGQGDTQYF. V gene TRBV18 combines with J gene TRBJ2-3; D is possibly TRBD1 (6 bases). From germline, CDR1 is KGHSH and CDR2 LQKENI. Trimming pared 2 bases from V and 6 bases from J, leaving 9 bases between. This CDR3 spans 13 amino acids. Combining the CDR3 with reference TRBV18 and TRBJ2-3 gives the whole variable domain NAGVMQNPRHLVRRRGQEARLRCSPMKGHSHVYWYRQLPEEGLKFMVYLQKENIIDESGMPKERFSAEFPKEGPSILRIQQVVRGDSAAYFCASSPGQGDTQYFGPGTRLTVL.

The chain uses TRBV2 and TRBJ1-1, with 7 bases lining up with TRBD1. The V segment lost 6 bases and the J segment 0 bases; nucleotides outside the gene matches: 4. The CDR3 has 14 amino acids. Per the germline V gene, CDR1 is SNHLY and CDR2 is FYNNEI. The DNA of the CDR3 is TGTGCCAGCAGCCGGACAGGATTGAACACTGAAGCTTTCTTT. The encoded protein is CASSRTGLNTEAFF.

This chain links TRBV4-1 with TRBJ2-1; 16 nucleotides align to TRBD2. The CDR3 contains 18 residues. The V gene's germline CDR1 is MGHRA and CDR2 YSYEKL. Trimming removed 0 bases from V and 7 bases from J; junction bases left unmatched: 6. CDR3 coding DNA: TGCGCCAGCAGCCAAGAACTGATGGGACTAGCGGGAGGGAATGAGCAGTTCTTC. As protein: CASSQELMGLAGGNEQFF.

The CDR3, as DNA: TGCGCCAGCGGCGCAGACACAGGGACCAATTCACCCCTCCACTTT. It encodes CASGADTGTNSPLHF. V and J are TRBV5-1 and TRBJ1-6; TRBD1 might be the D (6 bases). The CDR3 is 15 residues long. Germline CDR1 and CDR2: SGHRS and YFSETQ. V was pared by 7 bases and J by 7 bases, with 18 bases between.

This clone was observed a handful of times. The CDR3 spells CASGGLEGYEQYF. The CDR3 nucleotides read TGTGCCAGCGGTGGACTAGAGGGTTACGAGCAGTACTTC. The chain joins TRBV6-6 to TRBJ2-7; 7 nucleotides match TRBD2. Looked up from germline, CDR1 is MNHNY and CDR2 is SVGAGI (reference sequence). The CDR3 extends over 13 amino acids. Trimming took 8 bases from V and 4 from J; bases not matched to a gene: 8.

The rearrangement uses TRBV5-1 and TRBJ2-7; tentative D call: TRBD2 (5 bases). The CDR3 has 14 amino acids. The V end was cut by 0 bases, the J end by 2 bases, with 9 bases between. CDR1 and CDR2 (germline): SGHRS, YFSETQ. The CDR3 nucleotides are TGCGCCAGCAGCTTGGATCAGACTACCTACGAGCAGTACTTC. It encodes CASSLDQTTYEQYF.

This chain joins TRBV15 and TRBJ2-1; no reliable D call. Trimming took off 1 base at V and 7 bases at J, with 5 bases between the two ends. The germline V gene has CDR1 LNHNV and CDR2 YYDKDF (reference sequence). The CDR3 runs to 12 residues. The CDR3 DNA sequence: TGTGCCACCAGCAGAGGGAGAAATGAGCAGTTCTTC. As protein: CATSRGRNEQFF.

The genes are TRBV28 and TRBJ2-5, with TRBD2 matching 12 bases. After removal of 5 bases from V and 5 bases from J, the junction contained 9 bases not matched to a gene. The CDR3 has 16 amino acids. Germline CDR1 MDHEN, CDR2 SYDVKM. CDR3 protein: CASSPPLAGGGETQYF. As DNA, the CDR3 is TGTGCCAGCAGTCCCCCTCTAGCGGGAGGGGGGGAGACCCAGTACTTC.

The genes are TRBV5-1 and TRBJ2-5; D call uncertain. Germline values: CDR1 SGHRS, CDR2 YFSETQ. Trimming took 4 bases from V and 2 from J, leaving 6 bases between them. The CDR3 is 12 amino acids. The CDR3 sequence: CASSQKQETQYF. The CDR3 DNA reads TGCGCCAGCAGCCAAAAACAAGAGACCCAGTACTTC.

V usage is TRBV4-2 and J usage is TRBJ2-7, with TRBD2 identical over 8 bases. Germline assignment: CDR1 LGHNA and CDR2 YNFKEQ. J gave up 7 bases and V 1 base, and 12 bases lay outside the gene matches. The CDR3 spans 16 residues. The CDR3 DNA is TGTGCCAGCAGCCAAGTATCTAGCGGGTACGTAGGTGAGCAGTACTTC. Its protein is CASSQVSSGYVGEQYF.

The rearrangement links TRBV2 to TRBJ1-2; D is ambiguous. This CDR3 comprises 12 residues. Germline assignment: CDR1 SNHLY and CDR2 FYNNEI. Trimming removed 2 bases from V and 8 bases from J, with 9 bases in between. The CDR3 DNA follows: TGTGCCAGCAGTGAACTATCTCGAGGCTACACCTTC. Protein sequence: CASSELSRGYTF.

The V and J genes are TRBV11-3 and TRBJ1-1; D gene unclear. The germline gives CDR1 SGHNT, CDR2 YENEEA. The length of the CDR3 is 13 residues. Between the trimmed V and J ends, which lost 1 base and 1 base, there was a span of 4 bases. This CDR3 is CASSLGENTEAFF. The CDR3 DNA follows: TGTGCCAGCAGCTTAGGAGAGAACACTGAAGCTTTCTTT.

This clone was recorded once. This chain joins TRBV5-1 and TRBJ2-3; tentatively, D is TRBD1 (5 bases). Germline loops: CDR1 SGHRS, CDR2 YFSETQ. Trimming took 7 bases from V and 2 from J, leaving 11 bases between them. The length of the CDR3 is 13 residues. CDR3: CASQTVSTDTQYF. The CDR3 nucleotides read TGCGCCAGCCAGACAGTCTCCACAGATACGCAGTATTTT.

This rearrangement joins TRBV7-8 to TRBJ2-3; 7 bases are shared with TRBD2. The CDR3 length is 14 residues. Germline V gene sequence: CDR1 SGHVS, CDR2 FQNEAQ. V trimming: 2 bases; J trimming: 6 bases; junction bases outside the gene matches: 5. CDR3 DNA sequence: TGTGCCAGCAGCTTATCCCTAGCGGTCGATACGCAGTATTTT. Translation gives CASSLSLAVDTQYF.

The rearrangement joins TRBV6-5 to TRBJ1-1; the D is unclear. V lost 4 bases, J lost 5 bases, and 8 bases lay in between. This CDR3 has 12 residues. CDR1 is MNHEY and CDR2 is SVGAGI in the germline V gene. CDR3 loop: CASSSAGTEAFF. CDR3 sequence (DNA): TGTGCCAGCAGTTCCGCGGGAACTGAAGCTTTCTTT.

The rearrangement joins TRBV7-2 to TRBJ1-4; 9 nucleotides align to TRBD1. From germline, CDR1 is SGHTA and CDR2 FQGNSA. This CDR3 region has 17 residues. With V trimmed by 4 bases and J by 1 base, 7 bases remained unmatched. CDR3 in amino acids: CASSSGGTGRTNEKLFF. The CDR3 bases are TGTGCCAGCAGCTCGGGGGGGACAGGGAGAACTAATGAAAAACTGTTTTTT. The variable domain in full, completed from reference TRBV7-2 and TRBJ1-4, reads GAGVSQSPSNKVTEKGKDVELRCDPISGHTALYWYRQSLGQGLEFLIYFQGNSAPDKSGLPSDRFSAERTGGSVSTLTIQRTQQEDSAVYLCASSSGGTGRTNEKLFFGSGTQLSVL.

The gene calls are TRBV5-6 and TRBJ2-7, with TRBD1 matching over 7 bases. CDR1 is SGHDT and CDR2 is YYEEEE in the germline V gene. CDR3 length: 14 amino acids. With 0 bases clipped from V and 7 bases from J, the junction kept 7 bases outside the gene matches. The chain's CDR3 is CASSLALTGSEQYF. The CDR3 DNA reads TGTGCCAGCAGCTTGGCCCTGACAGGGAGTGAGCAGTACTTC.